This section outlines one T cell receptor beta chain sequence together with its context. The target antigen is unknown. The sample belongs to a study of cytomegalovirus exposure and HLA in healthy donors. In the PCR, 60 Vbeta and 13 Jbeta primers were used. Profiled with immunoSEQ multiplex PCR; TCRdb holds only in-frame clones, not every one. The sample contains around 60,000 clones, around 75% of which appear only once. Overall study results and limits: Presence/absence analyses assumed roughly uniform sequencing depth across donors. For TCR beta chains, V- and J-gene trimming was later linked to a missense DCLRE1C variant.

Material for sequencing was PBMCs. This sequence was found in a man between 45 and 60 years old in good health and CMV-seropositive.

The CDR3 region has the DNA TGTGCCACTAGCCGCCGGTATAGCAATCAGCCCCAGCATTTT. Translating gives CATSRRYSNQPQHF. V usage is TRBV28 and J usage is TRBJ1-5; no reliable D call. Trimming removed 10 bases at V and 0 bases at J, with 13 bases between. This CDR3 has 14 residues. From germline, CDR1 is MDHEN and CDR2 SYDVKM.